The clone carrying this T cell receptor beta chain has just a few counts. This record belongs to a study of PD-1 blockade in classical Hodgkin lymphoma. The time point denotes: cycle 4 day 1 (C4D1), after more than five weeks of nivolumab. Patients all relapsed after autologous stem cell transplantation, and there was variation in brentuximab vedotin exposure. TCRdb's copy holds only in-frame clones and misses some; the assay was immunoSEQ multiplex PCR. The repertoire holds about 41,000 clones, with 60% to 80% as singletons. This CDR3 has 13 residues. V was shortened by 8 bases and J by 5 bases, with 16 bases between the two germline ends. Germline assignment: CDR1 SNHLY and CDR2 FYNNEI.

V gene TRBV2 combines with J gene TRBJ2-7, with D tentatively TRBD2 (5 bases). The specimen was peripheral blood mononuclear cells (PBMCs), collected before the fourth cycle of nivolumab. The source is a human donor with classical Hodgkin lymphoma. CDR3 protein: CASGGPYWDEQYF. CDR3 coding DNA: TGTGCCAGCGGAGGACCCTACTGGGACGAGCAGTACTTC. Drawing the rest from reference TRBV2 and TRBJ2-7, the complete variable domain is EPEVTQTPSHQVTQMGQEVILRCVPISNHLYFYWYRQILGQKVEFLVSFYNNEISEKSEIFDDQFSVERPDGSNFTLKIRSTKLEDSAMYFCASGGPYWDEQYFGPGTRLTVT.